The next 25 T cell receptor beta chains were all read from a single sample in a study of cytomegalovirus exposure and HLA in healthy donors. The PCR was carried out with 60 Vbeta primers and 13 Jbeta primers. Clones were read by immunoSEQ multiplex PCR, and TCRdb kept only the in-frame ones, dropping some. The sample carries roughly 150,000 clones, more than 65% recorded once. Sequenced: PBMCs. Source of these receptors: a woman in her twenties or thirties in good health and CMV-seronegative.

With respect to this clone: The same CDR3 can be traced to other DNA sequences in this sample. The DNA for the CDR3 is TGCAGTGCTAGACCTCAAGAGACCCAGTACTTC. Translated, it gives CSARPQETQYF. J is TRBJ2-5 and V is TRBV20-1; D is uncertain. Germline V gives CDR1 DFQATT, CDR2 SNEGSKA (reference sequence). The V gene lost 2 bases and the J gene lost 2 bases, with 3 bases spanning the gap. This CDR3 has 11 residues.

To note about this clone: One junction end disagrees with the germline gene, perhaps due to a read error. V is TRBV7-9 and J is TRBJ2-3; 11 bases are shared with TRBD2. The germline V gene encodes CDR1 SEHNR and CDR2 FQNEAQ (reference sequence). CDR3 length: 16 residues. CDR3 DNA: TGTTCCAGCAGCTCCTTTAGCGGGAGGGGCATTCATACGCAGTATTTT. Protein: CSSSSFSGRGIHTQYF.

The chain is built from TRBV6-5 and TRBJ2-2; TRBD1 might be the D (6 bases). Germline V gives CDR1 MNHEY, CDR2 SVGAGI. Trimming removed 0 bases from V and 7 bases from J, with 15 bases in between. The CDR3 is 16 amino acids. CDR3 loop: CASSYSNAGAGGELFF. In nucleotides, the CDR3 is TGTGCCAGCAGTTACTCGAATGCAGGGGCGGGCGGGGAGCTGTTTTTT.

This chain uses TRBV10-1 with TRBJ2-1; the match to TRBD2 covers 7 bases. Losses at the gene ends were 2 bases for V and 5 bases for J; bases not matched to a gene: 3. CDR3 length equals 14 residues. Germline assignment: CDR1 WNHNN and CDR2 SYGVQD (reference sequence). The CDR3 nucleotides read TGCGCCAGCAGTGAGGTAGCGGGTGACAATGAGCAGTTCTTC. Protein: CASSEVAGDNEQFF.

The chain joins TRBV30 to TRBJ2-7; TRBD2 matches 7 bases. The junction had 21 bases not matched to a gene; V was cut back by 4 bases and J by 6 bases. The CDR3 extends over 17 amino acids. Germline V gives CDR1 GTSNPN, CDR2 SVGIG (reference sequence). As DNA, the CDR3 is TGTGCCTGGAAAAGATGGGAAGCGGGAATGGGTTTCCTCGAGCAGTACTTC. This sequence encodes CAWKRWEAGMGFLEQYF.

The J gene is TRBJ2-7, the V gene TRBV29-1; D is possibly TRBD1 (5 bases). The germline V gene encodes CDR1 SQVTM and CDR2 ANQGSEA. Trimming pared 5 bases from V and 2 bases from J, leaving 13 bases between. The CDR3 is 13 amino acids. The CDR3 here is CSVNGRGTYEQYF. CDR3 DNA sequence: TGCAGCGTTAACGGTAGGGGAACCTACGAGCAGTACTTC.

The chain employs TRBV19 and TRBJ2-6; D gene ambiguous. CDR1 LNHDA and CDR2 SQIVND come from the germline V gene (reference sequence). Between the trimmed V and J ends, which lost 3 bases and 1 base, there was a span of 7 bases. The CDR3 is 15 amino acids. CDR3 sequence reads: CASSISRSGANVLTF. The CDR3 DNA sequence: TGTGCCAGTAGTATTTCCAGATCTGGGGCCAACGTCCTGACTTTC.

This clone was observed a few times. The chain carries TRBV6-1 and TRBJ2-2; TRBD2 is a possible D gene (5 bases). The V end lost 9 bases, the J end lost 2 bases, and 13 bases lay between the germline ends. Looked up from germline, CDR1 is MNHNS and CDR2 is SASEGT. The CDR3 spans 14 residues. The CDR3 here is CASKKAANTGELFF. The DNA of the CDR3 is TGTGCCAGTAAGAAAGCGGCTAACACCGGGGAGCTGTTTTTT.

The V and J genes are TRBV19 and TRBJ2-2, with 11 bases identical to TRBD1. The germline gives CDR1 LNHDA, CDR2 SQIVND (reference sequence). Unmatched junction bases numbered 6, after V lost 2 bases and J lost 4 bases. The CDR3 consists of 17 residues. CDR3: CASSIQDRGRGTGELFF. The CDR3 nucleotides are TGTGCCAGTAGTATACAGGACAGGGGGCGCGGCACCGGGGAGCTGTTTTTT.

The V and J genes are TRBV5-1 and TRBJ2-1; D may be TRBD2 (6 bases). Trimming took 4 bases from V and 7 from J, leaving 15 bases between them. CDR3 size: 14 residues. Germline V gene data show CDR1 as SGHRS and CDR2 as YFSETQ. CDR3 coding DNA: TGCGCCAGCAGCAGGAGGGCCGGGGGAAATGAGCAGTTCTTC. Residues: CASSRRAGGNEQFF.

The rearrangement uses TRBV18 and TRBJ1-1; no clear D gene. The CDR3 runs 12 residues. Trimming took 0 bases from V and 7 from J, leaving 6 bases between them. Germline V gene lookup returns CDR1 KGHSH and CDR2 LQKENI. The CDR3 DNA follows: TGTGCCAGCTCACCACCGTCGGGTGAAGCTTTCTTT. Its protein is CASSPPSGEAFF.

This chain joins TRBV6-6 and TRBJ1-2, with D tentatively TRBD1 (6 bases). CDR1 is MNHNY, CDR2 SVGAGI, per germline (reference sequence). The CDR3 spans 15 residues. Trimming took off 5 bases at V and 3 bases at J, with 16 bases between the two ends. The DNA for the CDR3 is TGTGCCAGCAGTCCCCGGGGGGCGTTTGACTATGGCTACACCTTC. As protein: CASSPRGAFDYGYTF.

This chain uses TRBV6-1 with TRBJ2-7, with a possible D match to TRBD1 (6 bases). The CDR3 extends over 12 amino acids. V lost 6 bases and J 2 bases, leaving 8 bases between the germline ends. The germline V gene encodes CDR1 MNHNS and CDR2 SASEGT. Here the CDR3 DNA reads TGTGCCAGCAGCACAGGGACCTACGAGCAGTACGTC. Residues: CASSTGTYEQYV.

The CDR3: CASSLRDPLLYGTEAFF. DNA for the CDR3: TGTGCCAGCAGCTTACGGGATCCGCTTTTATATGGCACTGAAGCTTTCTTT. This chain joins TRBV11-2 and TRBJ1-1; the D is unclear. From germline, CDR1 is SGHAT and CDR2 FQNNGV. The CDR3 totals 17 residues. The V end was cut by 2 bases, the J end by 4 bases, with 20 bases between.

This rearrangement joins TRBV5-6 to TRBJ1-3; D call uncertain. This CDR3 region has 15 residues. Trimming left V 0 bases short and J 0 bases short, with 7 bases between. CDR1 is SGHDT and CDR2 is YYEEEE in the germline V gene. The CDR3 coding sequence is TGTGCCAGCAGCTTGGACGAGTACTCTGGAAACACCATATATTTT. Its protein is CASSLDEYSGNTIYF. Drawing the rest from reference TRBV5-6 and TRBJ1-3, the complete variable domain is DAGVTQSPTHLIKTRGQQVTLRCSPKSGHDTVSWYQQALGQGPQFIFQYYEEEERQRGNFPDRFSGHQFPNYSSELNVNALLLGDSALYLCASSLDEYSGNTIYFGEGSWLTVV.

The chain employs TRBV18 and TRBJ2-5; D call uncertain. V was cut by 3 bases and J by 5 bases, with 10 bases left in between. The CDR3 contains 13 residues. Germline V gene data show CDR1 as KGHSH and CDR2 as LQKENI. This CDR3 reads CASSPLQRETQYF. In nucleotides, the CDR3 is TGTGCCAGCTCACCTCTGCAGAGGGAGACCCAGTACTTC.

The V gene is TRBV28, the J gene TRBJ1-5, with a weak D call TRBD1 (6 bases). This CDR3 contains 13 residues. Germline-derived CDR1 and CDR2 are MDHEN and SYDVKM. V dropped 11 bases and J dropped 7 bases, with 18 bases sitting between them. In DNA, the CDR3 is TGTGCCCTATTCCCCAGGGGTTGGCAGCCCCAGCATTTT. This gives the protein CALFPRGWQPQHF.

The sample holds a few counts of this clone. The V and J genes are TRBV30 and TRBJ1-2; perhaps TRBD1 as D (6 bases). The CDR3 has 16 amino acids. Trimming took 2 bases from V and 0 from J, leaving 16 bases between them. Germline CDR1 and CDR2: GTSNPN and SVGIG (reference sequence). CDR3 sequence reads: CAWSPRGSQANYGYTF. The DNA of the CDR3 is TGTGCCTGGAGTCCTAGGGGGAGTCAGGCTAACTATGGCTACACCTTC.

The chain employs TRBV5-1 and TRBJ2-1, with 13 bases aligning to TRBD2. This CDR3 is 18 amino acids long. The trim removed 0 bases at V and 6 bases at J, leaving 9 bases unmatched. CDR1 and CDR2 (germline): SGHRS, YFSETQ. The CDR3 coding sequence is TGCGCCAGCAGCTTGGAAGGGTGGACTAGCGGGAGATTCAATGAGCAGTTCTTC. Its protein is CASSLEGWTSGRFNEQFF.

This rearrangement joins TRBV6-5 to TRBJ2-3, with TRBD1 matching over 7 bases. Germline-derived CDR1 and CDR2 are MNHEY and SVGAGI. V was pared by 5 bases and J by 1 base, with 6 bases of the junction left unmatched. The CDR3 sequence is 15 residues long. The CDR3 is CASSNYRGGTDTQYF. CDR3 DNA: TGTGCCAGCAGTAACTACAGGGGTGGCACAGATACGCAGTATTTT.

The gene calls are TRBV9 and TRBJ1-6; 7 positions match TRBD1. The germline V gene encodes CDR1 SGDLS and CDR2 YYNGEE. This CDR3 is 15 amino acids long. The junction had 6 bases not matched to a gene; V was cut back by 0 bases and J by 9 bases. The CDR3 bases are TGTGCCAGCAGCGTAGGAGGGGGCTCACGTTCACCCCTCCACTTT. It translates to CASSVGGGSRSPLHF. Using reference TRBV9 and TRBJ1-6 for the parts outside the CDR3, the full variable domain is DSGVTQTPKHLITATGQRVTLRCSPRSGDLSVYWYQQSLDQGLQFLIQYYNGEERAKGNILERFSAQQFPDLHSELNLSSLELGDSALYFCASSVGGGSRSPLHFGNGTRLTVT.

V gene TRBV28 combines with J gene TRBJ2-3; 8 nucleotides agree with TRBD1. The CDR3 runs to 16 residues. Germline CDR1 reads MDHEN; CDR2 reads SYDVKM. CDR3 amino acids: CAAPTTRGRVTDTQYF. The CDR3 DNA reads TGTGCAGCCCCAACCACCAGGGGGCGGGTCACAGATACGCAGTATTTT.

The chain uses TRBV9 and TRBJ2-4; the match to TRBD2 covers 12 bases. The germline gives CDR1 SGDLS, CDR2 YYNGEE. This CDR3 is built from 17 residues. Germline trimming cut 0 bases from V and 7 bases from J; bases unmatched to any gene: 8. CDR3 bases: TGTGCCAGCAGCGTAGGCCTAGCGGGAGGGCCAGATAACATTCAGTACTTC. Its protein is CASSVGLAGGPDNIQYF.

The genes are TRBV30 and TRBJ2-7; D might be TRBD1 (5 bases). Trimming cost V 0 bases and J 3 bases, with 9 bases left between them. CDR1 and CDR2 (germline): GTSNPN, SVGIG (reference sequence). The CDR3 has 13 amino acids. CDR3 DNA sequence: TGTGCCTGGAGTGTCGCGCAGGGCTACGAGCAGTACGTC. This translates into CAWSVAQGYEQYV.

The rearrangement uses TRBV6-1 and TRBJ1-1; D perhaps matches TRBD1 (5 bases). The CDR3 runs to 14 residues. CDR1 and CDR2 (germline): MNHNS, SASEGT. Trimming shortened V by 4 bases and J by 0 bases, and 9 bases separated the two germline ends. In DNA form, the CDR3 reads TGTGCCAGCAGTGGGCCCAGGGTGAACACTGAAGCTTTCTTT. It codes for CASSGPRVNTEAFF.